The 2 T cell receptor beta chains below all came from one sample that was sequenced in a study of blood T cell repertoires in COVID-19. Generated by immunoSEQ multiplex PCR, the TCRdb table keeps only in-frame clones and is missing some. The sample yields around 200,000 clones, around 82% seen once. The sequencing input was peripheral blood. The source is a woman in her thirties or forties with active or convalescent COVID-19.

The chain employs TRBV4-3 and TRBJ2-3; TRBD2 agrees at 10 bases. CDR3 size: 16 residues. V lost 2 bases to trimming and J lost 0 bases; unmatched junction nucleotides: 2. Germline-derived CDR1 and CDR2 are LGHNA and YSLEER. CDR3: CASSQTSGASTDTQYF. The CDR3 bases are TGCGCCAGCAGCCAAACTAGCGGGGCTAGCACAGATACGCAGTATTTT.

The V and J genes are TRBV28 and TRBJ1-3; D not certain. The CDR3 contains 14 residues. V dropped 5 bases and J dropped 4 bases, with 12 bases sitting between them. Germline CDR1 is MDHEN and CDR2 is SYDVKM. The CDR3 is CASSRPSGGNTIYF. Written as DNA, the CDR3 is TGTGCCAGCAGTCGGCCCTCGGGGGGAAACACCATATATTTT.